A selection of T cell receptor beta chains follows, all from one sample in a study of Ad26.COV2.S vaccination and SARS-CoV-2 variants. Generated by immunoSEQ multiplex PCR, the TCRdb table keeps only in-frame clones and is missing some. This table holds about 680,000 clones, more than 80% found once. This specimen consisted of peripheral blood, obtained in a trial of Ad26.COV2.S vaccine versus placebo. The receptor source for this set is a person between 18 and 65 years old who received the Ad26.COV2.S COVID-19 vaccine or a placebo. The CDR3 runs from the conserved cysteine through the conserved F or W. D genes are given only for firm matches. Clone size appears in some rows only: once, few, many, or a class for an expanded clone.

j_gene | d_gene | v_gene | abundance | CDR3nt | CDR3aa
TRBJ2-1 | TRBD2 | TRBV19 | - | TGTGCCAGTAGTGGACCCCCGGGACTAACCTACAATGAGCAGTTCTTC | CASSGPPGLTYNEQFF
TRBJ2-3 | TRBD2 | TRBV6-5 | - | TGTGCCAGCAGTTACAGAGCGGGGGCCCCAGATACGCAGTATTTT | CASSYRAGAPDTQYF
TRBJ2-7 | - | TRBV5-1 | - | TGCGCCAGCAGCGGGGGACCCAGCGCCGAGCAGTACTTC | CASSGGPSAEQYF
TRBJ2-5 | TRBD2 | TRBV10-1 | - | TGCGCCAGCAGTGACGGGACTAGCGGGGGCCAAGAGACCCAGTACTTC | CASSDGTSGGQETQYF
TRBJ1-1 | TRBD1 | TRBV29-1 | - | TGCAGCGTTCAAAGGGACAGGGGGTTGAACACTGAAGCTTTCTTT | CSVQRDRGLNTEAFF
TRBJ2-3 | TRBD1 | TRBV7-9 | once | TGTGCCAGCAGCTTAGTGGCGGACAGGTCGTTCTTT | CASSLVADRSFF
TRBJ1-5 | - | TRBV6-5 | - | TGTGCCAGCAGCCGGTGGAGGGACCAGCCCCAGCATTTT | CASSRWRDQPQHF
TRBJ2-7 | - | TRBV19 | - | TGTGCCAGTAGTATGGGACCCACCTACGAGCAGTACTTC | CASSMGPTYEQYF
TRBJ2-1 | TRBD1 | TRBV27 | once | TGTGCCAGCAGTTTCTCCGGGACAGGGGTGTCGGGTGAGCAGTTCTTC | CASSFSGTGVSGEQFF
TRBJ2-7 | - | TRBV19 | - | TGTGCCAGTAGTTCCACGGGGCTCAATGACGAGCAGTACTTC | CASSSTGLNDEQYF
TRBJ1-5 | - | TRBV2 | - | TGTGCCAGCAGGAGATTCGGCAATCAGCCCCAGCATTTT | CASRRFGNQPQHF
TRBJ2-2 | TRBD1 | TRBV12-5 | - | TGTGCTAGTGGTTTATTGGGACAGGGTTGGACCGGGGAGCTGTTTTTT | CASGLLGQGWTGELFF
TRBJ1-3 | - | TRBV19 | - | TGTGCCAGTAGCGGCGGATTCTCTGGAAACACCATATATTTT | CASSGGFSGNTIYF
TRBJ1-2 | TRBD1 | TRBV19 | - | TGTGCCAGTACCTGGGACAGGGGGATAGGGCTTGGCTACACCTTC | CASTWDRGIGLGYTF
TRBJ1-2 | - | TRBV7-2 | few | TGTGCCAGCAGCACCCAGGCTTCCTATGGCTACACCTTC | CASSTQASYGYTF
TRBJ2-1 | TRBD2 | TRBV27 | - | TGTGCCAGCAGTTCGGTCCGACTAGCGGGGTACAATGAGCAGTTCTTC | CASSSVRLAGYNEQFF
TRBJ1-1 | TRBD1 | TRBV6-5 | - | TGTGCCAGCAGTTACTGGACAGGGACTGAAGCTTTCTTT | CASSYWTGTEAFF
TRBJ1-4 | TRBD1 | TRBV6-2/TRBV6-3 | - | TGTGCCAGCAGTTCGGACAGGGCGAATGAAAAACTGTTTTTT | CASSSDRANEKLFF
TRBJ1-2 | TRBD1 | TRBV27 | - | TGTGCCAGCAGTCCCTACCGGGACAGCTATGGCTACACCTTC | CASSPYRDSYGYTF